The rows below give T cell receptor beta chains drawn from one sample of a study of PD-1 blockade in classical Hodgkin lymphoma. Only in-frame clones appear in the TCRdb table, and some are missing; sequencing was by immunoSEQ multiplex PCR. The sample shows fewer than 25,000 clones, approximately 92% of them seen only once. Sequenced: CD4+ T cells from blood. All receptors derive from a human donor with classical Hodgkin lymphoma. The CDR3 runs from the conserved cysteine through the conserved F or W. A D gene is named only where the DNA matches it firmly.

J: TRBJ2-1; V: TRBV6-6; D: NA; CDR3: CASSYVPGHYYNEQFF
J: TRBJ2-3; V: TRBV18; D: TRBD2; CDR3: CASSPFGTGRAGGPSDTQYF
J: TRBJ2-1; V: TRBV7-9; D: NA; CDR3: CASSSLAGPNFNEQFF
J: TRBJ1-2; V: TRBV5-1; D: NA; CDR3: CASSLGQSYGYTF
J: TRBJ2-5; V: TRBV18; D: NA; CDR3: CASSPQETQYF
J: TRBJ2-3; V: TRBV29-1; D: NA; CDR3: CSVRGGQGPDTQYF
J: TRBJ1-1; V: TRBV5-4; D: TRBD1; CDR3: CASRPQDRGTEAFF
J: TRBJ2-7; V: TRBV29-1; D: NA; CDR3: CSVEGKGSYEQYF
J: TRBJ2-3; V: TRBV28; D: NA; CDR3: CASTPSENWADTQYF
J: TRBJ2-5; V: TRBV19; D: NA; CDR3: CASSWGQRETQYF
J: TRBJ2-6; V: TRBV30; D: TRBD1; CDR3: CAWSAPWGQGARGANVLTF
J: TRBJ2-7; V: TRBV29-1; D: NA; CDR3: CSVGAPAGPSYEQYF
J: TRBJ2-1; V: TRBV29-1; D: NA; CDR3: CSVGWQRRNEQFF
J: TRBJ1-2; V: TRBV20-1; D: NA; CDR3: CSAGDHHF
J: TRBJ2-5; V: TRBV19; D: TRBD1; CDR3: CASSMPGTGETQYF
J: TRBJ1-5; V: TRBV30; D: NA; CDR3: CAWNKGGGNQPQHF
J: TRBJ2-7; V: TRBV4-2; D: NA; CDR3: CASSLTTTPSYEQYF
J: TRBJ2-5; V: TRBV19; D: NA; CDR3: CASSPRIQIQQETQYF
J: TRBJ1-1; V: TRBV11-3; D: TRBD1; CDR3: CASRHSGTGDTEAFF
J: TRBJ2-2; V: TRBV18; D: NA; CDR3: CASSPFPTGGAGELFF
J: TRBJ2-1; V: TRBV7-2; D: NA; CDR3: CASSLDGRSSYNEQFF
J: NA; V: TRBV30; D: NA; CDR3: CAWKPGHGRGSYEQYF
J: TRBJ2-5; V: TRBV4-2; D: TRBD2; CDR3: CASSQGGSGSAPGETQYF
J: TRBJ2-1; V: TRBV4-1; D: TRBD2; CDR3: CASSQWSSGSSYNEQFF
J: TRBJ1-1; V: TRBV6-1; D: TRBD1; CDR3: CASSFGQANTEAFF
J: TRBJ2-1; V: TRBV6-5; D: NA; CDR3: CASSYTPGNYNEQFF
J: TRBJ2-1; V: TRBV30; D: NA; CDR3: CAWSWSDEQFF
J: TRBJ2-7; V: TRBV30; D: NA; CDR3: CAWGSLREQYF
J: TRBJ2-1; V: TRBV5-1; D: NA; CDR3: CASSLGGRYNEQFF
J: TRBJ1-2; V: TRBV6-5; D: NA; CDR3: CASRRTAWDYGYTF
J: TRBJ1-4; V: TRBV6-1; D: NA; CDR3: CASRVVGEKLFF
J: TRBJ1-1; V: TRBV18; D: NA; CDR3: CASSIFDVTANTEAFF
J: TRBJ2-1; V: TRBV4-3; D: TRBD2; CDR3: CASSQGLASNEQFF
J: TRBJ1-4; V: TRBV6-6; D: TRBD1; CDR3: CASSSPPGQLLFF
J: TRBJ1-4; V: TRBV4-3; D: NA; CDR3: CASSQDLRERLIF
J: TRBJ1-1; V: TRBV11-1; D: NA; CDR3: CASSLEPDTEAFF
J: TRBJ1-2; V: TRBV6-5; D: NA; CDR3: CASRYMTDIYGYTF
J: TRBJ1-2; V: TRBV28; D: TRBD1; CDR3: CASSSGDRTMPTSRYGYTF
J: TRBJ2-7; V: TRBV5-1; D: NA; CDR3: CASSQTGRRYEQYF
J: TRBJ1-5; V: TRBV19; D: NA; CDR3: CASRVGTVSNQPQHF
J: TRBJ2-7; V: TRBV10-3; D: TRBD2; CDR3: CAISYVAGGSHEQYF
J: TRBJ2-7; V: TRBV25-1; D: NA; CDR3: CASSEYGRFAYEQYF
J: TRBJ2-2; V: TRBV27; D: NA; CDR3: CASSLLGGTGELFF
J: TRBJ1-1; V: TRBV11-2; D: TRBD1; CDR3: CASSQRRGHTEAFF
J: TRBJ1-3; V: TRBV19; D: NA; CDR3: CASSPPGRGTIYF
J: TRBJ2-7; V: TRBV6-6; D: NA; CDR3: CASSTGSYEQYF
J: TRBJ1-1; V: TRBV2; D: TRBD1; CDR3: CACSGQRNTEAFF
J: TRBJ2-7; V: TRBV4-1; D: TRBD1; CDR3: CASSQGGQGRQGVPYEQYF
J: TRBJ1-4; V: TRBV25-1; D: NA; CDR3: CASSEYRGSNEKLFF
J: TRBJ1-5; V: TRBV6-5; D: TRBD1; CDR3: CASSNDRVSPQHF
J: TRBJ2-3; V: TRBV7-8; D: NA; CDR3: CASSAGRWGTDTQYF
J: TRBJ1-3; V: TRBV7-2; D: NA; CDR3: CASSLNFAGPGNTIYF
J: TRBJ2-1; V: TRBV30; D: TRBD2; CDR3: CAWCPNREMRLAAYNEQFF
J: TRBJ2-7; V: TRBV5-6; D: NA; CDR3: CASSLAIGPQYF
J: TRBJ2-1; V: TRBV25-1; D: NA; CDR3: CASSRVEQFF
J: TRBJ2-1; V: TRBV13; D: TRBD1; CDR3: CASSLGGTGGYNEQFF
J: TRBJ2-7; V: TRBV15; D: TRBD1; CDR3: CATSGQGLPYEQYF
J: TRBJ2-5; V: TRBV6-5; D: NA; CDR3: CATRPGVETQYF
J: TRBJ1-2; V: TRBV29-1; D: NA; CDR3: CSADYGANYGYTF
J: TRBJ2-5; V: TRBV4-1; D: TRBD1; CDR3: CASSQLGTGGTQETQYF